Sequencing of this T cell receptor beta chain was carried out in a study of human T cells and chemical hapten exposure. Broader study findings: Relative to controls, expanded TCRs formed significantly more large CDR3 similarity clusters.

As for this clonotype: The antigen is undetermined.

TCRdb analysed the RACE reads with MiXCR anew, one entry per CDR3 protein. The profile shows tens of thousands of distinct CDR3 sequences, 10% of them singletons. This CDR3 has 13 residues. Germline CDR1 is SGHRS and CDR2 is YFSETQ. The V end lost 6 bases, the J end lost 4 bases, and 12 bases lay between the germline ends. Described time point: patch test 2, 6 weeks after DPC sensitization. This sample's treatment: therapeutic diphenylcyclopropenone sensitization with weekly scalp DPC. The study extracted total RNA from unfractionated whole blood. This clonotype was obtained from a woman aged 50 to 60 with alopecia areata. Some clones in this sample may be carry-over from other donors' samples. This specimen was whole blood, taken in connection with sensitization to the hapten diphenylcyclopropenone (DPC). The chain joins TRBV5-1 to TRBJ2-3; D is unclear. This CDR3 reads CASKEVSSDTQYF. The CDR3 bases are TGCGCCAGCAAAGAGGTTAGCTCAGATACGCAGTATTTT. The whole variable domain, filled in from reference TRBV5-1 and TRBJ2-3, reads KAGVTQTPRYLIKTRGQQVTLSCSPISGHRSVSWYQQTPGQGLQFLFEYFSETQRNKGNFPGRFSGRQFSNSRSEMNVSTLELGDSALYLCASKEVSSDTQYFGPGTRLTVL.